The sequence of this TCR beta chain was determined in a study of shared clonotypes between healthy human individuals. Study outcomes and limitations: Across a handful of donors, naive CD4 shared around 5.1%, naive CD8 more than 3%, memory CD4 about 2.4%, memory CD8 0.4% to 0.5%. Naive subsets generally had larger estimated richness than memory subsets.

A deep-level run was used for the assay. Investigators spread the genomic DNA of each subset evenly over several immunoSEQ plates. Repertoires were generated with immunoSEQ multiplex PCR, while TCRdb's copy carries only in-frame clones and drops some. The table records over 850,000 clones, 78% of them present only once. CDR1 and CDR2 (germline): SGDLS, YYNGEE. CDR3 size: 15 residues. Trimming removed 4 bases from V and 4 bases from J, with 14 bases in between. Details on this clone: The antigen is unknown.

V gene TRBV9 combines with J gene TRBJ1-4; D call uncertain. Sequencing was done on a sample of memory CD4+ T cells from PBMCs. The subset is: CD45RA-negative fraction. This receptor was identified in a man younger than 35 in good health. Some clones in this sample may be carry-over from other donors' samples. The CDR3 sequence: CASSPSLGYNEKLFF. The CDR3 region has the DNA TGTGCCAGCAGCCCCTCCCTCGGGTATAATGAAAAACTGTTTTTT.